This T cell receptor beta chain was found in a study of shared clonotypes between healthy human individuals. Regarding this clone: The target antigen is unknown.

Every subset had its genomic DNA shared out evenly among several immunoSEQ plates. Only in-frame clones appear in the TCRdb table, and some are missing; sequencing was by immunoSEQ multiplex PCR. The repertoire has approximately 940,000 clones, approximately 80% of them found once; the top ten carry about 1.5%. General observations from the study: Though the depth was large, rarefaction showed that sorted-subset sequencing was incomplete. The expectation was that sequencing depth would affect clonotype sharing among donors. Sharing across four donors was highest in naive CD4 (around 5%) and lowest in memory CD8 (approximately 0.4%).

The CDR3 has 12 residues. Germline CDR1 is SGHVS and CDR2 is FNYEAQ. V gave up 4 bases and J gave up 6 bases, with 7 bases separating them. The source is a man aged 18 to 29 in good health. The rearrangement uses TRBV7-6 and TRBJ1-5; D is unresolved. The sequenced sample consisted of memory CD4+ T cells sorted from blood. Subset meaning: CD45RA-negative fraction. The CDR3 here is CASSSPGQPQHF. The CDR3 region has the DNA TGTGCCAGCAGCTCGCCCGGTCAGCCCCAGCATTTT.